This TCR beta chain was found in a study of blood T cell repertoires in COVID-19. Background on the study: T cells, B-cell-depleted T cells, or PBMCs supplied cDNA or gDNA.

Clinical histories supplied by participants themselves formed the basis of cohort assignment. Recovered status in Cohort 3 required two negative PCRs, clearance, or symptom resolution. Per the study methods: The assay estimated nucleated cells by amplifying reference gene primers. TCRdb's table, derived via immunoSEQ multiplex PCR, lists solely in-frame clones and lacks some. The V and J calls and clone size are taken from that table; D and trimming were inferred from the DNA. The sample includes fewer than 450,000 clones, roughly 87% seen only once; the top ten take approximately 1%. The TCR originated in a woman aged 30 to 39 who had recovered from COVID-19. Sequenced material: PBMCs or T cells enriched from blood (not recorded which).

As DNA, the CDR3 is TGTGCCAGCACAGGGGGAGCGGGGGGTGGTGAGCAGTACTTC. This codes for CASTGGAGGGEQYF. This chain joins TRBV27 and TRBJ2-7; 9 bases fit TRBD2. The CDR3 covers 14 residues. Trimming at V came to 7 bases and at J to 7 bases, leaving 11 bases not matched to a gene. The germline V gene has CDR1 MNHEY and CDR2 SMNVEV (reference sequence).